This T cell receptor (beta chain) was identified during a study of blood T cell repertoires in COVID-19. Looking at the study overall: Some COVID-19 samples were acute and others convalescent; all came from the United States, Italy and Spain.

CDR3 size: 16 residues. The germline gives CDR1 MGHDK, CDR2 SYGVNS. V was clipped by 3 bases and J by 5 bases; unmatched bases: 10. Using immunoSEQ multiplex PCR, the repertoire was profiled, and TCRdb retains in-frame clones only, with some absent. The profile shows about 200,000 clones, over 75% of them singletons. This TCR derives from a woman aged 80 or older with acute or convalescent COVID-19. The sequencing sample was made of peripheral blood. The V gene is TRBV25-1, the J gene TRBJ2-5; 9 nucleotides agree with TRBD2. The chain's CDR3 is CASSEGGGRVVETQYF. CDR3 coding DNA: TGTGCCAGCAGTGAGGGTGGCGGGAGGGTCGTGGAGACCCAGTACTTC.